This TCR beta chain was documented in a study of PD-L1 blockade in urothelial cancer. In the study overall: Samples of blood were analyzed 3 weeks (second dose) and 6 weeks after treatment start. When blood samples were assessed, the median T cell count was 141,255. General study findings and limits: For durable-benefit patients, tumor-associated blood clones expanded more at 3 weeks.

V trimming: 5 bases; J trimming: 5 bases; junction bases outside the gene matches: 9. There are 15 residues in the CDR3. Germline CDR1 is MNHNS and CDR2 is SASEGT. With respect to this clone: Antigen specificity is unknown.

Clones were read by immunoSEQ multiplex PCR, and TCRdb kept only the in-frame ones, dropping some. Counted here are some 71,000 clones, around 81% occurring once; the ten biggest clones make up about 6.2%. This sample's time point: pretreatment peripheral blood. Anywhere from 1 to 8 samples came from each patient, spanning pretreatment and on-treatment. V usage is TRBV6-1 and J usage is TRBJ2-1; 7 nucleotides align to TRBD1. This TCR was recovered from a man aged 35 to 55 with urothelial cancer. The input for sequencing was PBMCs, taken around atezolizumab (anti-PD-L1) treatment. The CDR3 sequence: CASSPRRGRNNEQFF. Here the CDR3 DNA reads TGTGCCAGCAGTCCCCGAAGGGGGCGTAACAATGAGCAGTTCTTC.